The sequence of this T cell receptor (beta chain) was determined in a study of Ad26.COV2.S vaccination and SARS-CoV-2 variants. Study-wide background: Recipients of Ad26.COV2.S got it intramuscularly, once or twice 56 days apart. Notes on the study in general: Breadth measured for non-spike TCRs was similar across vaccine and placebo recipients.

Of note for this clone: Its specificity is unknown.

Germline assignment: CDR1 SGDLS and CDR2 YYNGEE. The germline V and J ends were trimmed by 3 bases and 7 bases, with 19 bases remaining between them. The CDR3 is 15 residues long. Data came from immunoSEQ multiplex PCR; TCRdb stores just in-frame clones and leaves some out. The data contain around 340,000 clones, 88% of them singletons. The treatment is: roughly 20 received Ad26.COV2.S at low or high dose, single or two shots; five or six received placebo; per-sample allocation not given. Material that was analyzed had been drawn on day 63 after the first vaccine or placebo injection. The sample here was peripheral blood, taken in a trial of Ad26.COV2.S vaccine versus placebo. The chain joins TRBV9 to TRBJ1-2; weak D call: TRBD1 (6 bases). The receptor was derived from a person between 18 and 60 years old who received the Ad26.COV2.S COVID-19 vaccine or a placebo. DNA of the CDR3: TGTGCCAGCAGCGCAGAACAGGGCATTAACCTTGGCTACACCTTC. It encodes CASSAEQGINLGYTF. Full variable domain (outside the CDR3, taken from reference TRBV9 and TRBJ1-2): DSGVTQTPKHLITATGQRVTLRCSPRSGDLSVYWYQQSLDQGLQFLIQYYNGEERAKGNILERFSAQQFPDLHSELNLSSLELGDSALYFCASSAEQGINLGYTFGSGTRLTVV.